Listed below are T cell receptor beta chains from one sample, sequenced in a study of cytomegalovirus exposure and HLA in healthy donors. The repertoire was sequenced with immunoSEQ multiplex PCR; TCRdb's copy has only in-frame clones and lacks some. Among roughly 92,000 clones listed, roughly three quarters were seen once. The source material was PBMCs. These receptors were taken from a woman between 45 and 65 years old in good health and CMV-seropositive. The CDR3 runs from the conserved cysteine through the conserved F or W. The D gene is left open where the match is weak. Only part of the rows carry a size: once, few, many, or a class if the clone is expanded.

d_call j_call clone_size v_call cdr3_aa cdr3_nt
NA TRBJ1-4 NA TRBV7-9 CASSLDGGDQEKLFF TGTGCCAGCAGCTTAGACGGAGGGGATCAGGAAAAACTGTTTTTT
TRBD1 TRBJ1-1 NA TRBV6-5 CASRVRGTDTEAFF TGTGCCAGCAGAGTTAGGGGGACAGACACTGAAGCTTTCTTT
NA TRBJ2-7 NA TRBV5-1 CASSPGGTEVYEQYF TGCGCCAGCAGCCCTGGCGGGACGGAGGTCTACGAGCAGTACTTC
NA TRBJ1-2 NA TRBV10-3 CAISRQEDYGYTF TGTGCCATCAGCCGACAGGAAGACTATGGCTACACCTTC
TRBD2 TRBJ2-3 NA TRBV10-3 CAISGSPAGSTDTQYF TGTGCCATCAGTGGGTCACCAGCGGGGAGCACAGATACGCAGTATTTT
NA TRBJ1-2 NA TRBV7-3 CASSTRQDRGYTF TGTGCCAGCAGCACCCGACAGGACCGGGGCTACACCTTC
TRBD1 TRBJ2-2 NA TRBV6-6 CASSDSGTAGELFF TGTGCCAGCAGTGACTCCGGGACAGCCGGGGAGCTGTTTTTT
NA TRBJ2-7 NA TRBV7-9 CASSFASYEQYF TGTGCCAGCAGCTTCGCCAGCTACGAGCAGTACTTC
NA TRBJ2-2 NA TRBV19 CASSIWVQVNTGELFF TGTGCCAGTAGTATATGGGTACAGGTGAACACCGGGGAGCTGTTTTTT
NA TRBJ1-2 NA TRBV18 CASSEATFGYTF TGTGCCAGCTCTGAGGCGACTTTTGGCTACACCTTC
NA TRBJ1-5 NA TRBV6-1 CATLDSYSNQPQHF TGTGCCACCTTGGACAGTTATAGCAATCAGCCCCAGCATTTT
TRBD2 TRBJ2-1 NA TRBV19 CASSRGLASGRIEQFF TGTGCCAGTAGTAGGGGCCTGGCTAGCGGGAGGATTGAGCAGTTCTTC
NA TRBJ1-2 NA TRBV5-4 CASSLGSTNYGYTF TGTGCCAGCAGCTTGGGTTCCACTAACTATGGCTACACCTTC
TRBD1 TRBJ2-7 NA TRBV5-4 CASSHPGGAFYEQYF TGTGCCAGCAGCCACCCAGGGGGCGCCTTCTACGAGCAGTACTTC
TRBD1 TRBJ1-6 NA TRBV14 CASSQYRGTPLHF TGTGCCAGCAGCCAATACAGGGGTACACCCCTCCACTTT
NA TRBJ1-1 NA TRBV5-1 CASSLDTGVNTEAFF TGCGCCAGCAGCTTGGATACAGGTGTTAACACTGAAGCTTTCTTT
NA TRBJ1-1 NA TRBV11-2 CASSSDSGTEAFF TGTGCCAGCAGCTCCGATTCGGGGACTGAAGCTTTCTTT
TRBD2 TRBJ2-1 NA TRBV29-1 CSVEVAGGPFDEQFF TGCAGCGTTGAAGTAGCGGGGGGGCCTTTTGATGAGCAGTTCTTC
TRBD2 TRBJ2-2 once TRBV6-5 CASSLGLVNTGELFF TGTGCCAGCAGCCTGGGACTAGTAAACACCGGGGAGCTGTTTTTT
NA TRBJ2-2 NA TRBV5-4 CASSWGENTGELFF TGTGCCAGCAGCTGGGGAGAGAACACCGGGGAGCTGTTTTTT
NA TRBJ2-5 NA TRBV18 CASSPPGQETQYF TGTGCCAGCTCACCTCCGGGCCAAGAGACCCAGTACTTC
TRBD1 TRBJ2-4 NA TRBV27 CASSPDRGLAKNIQYF TGTGCCAGCAGTCCGGACAGGGGACTAGCCAAAAACATTCAGTACTTC
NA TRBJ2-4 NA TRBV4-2 CASSQRAQGLAKNIQYF TGTGCCAGCAGCCAAAGGGCCCAGGGGTTGGCCAAAAACATTCAGTACTTC
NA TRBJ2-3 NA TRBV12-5 CASGFYGGRSADTQYF TGTGCTAGTGGTTTTTATGGGGGGAGGTCTGCAGATACGCAGTATTTT
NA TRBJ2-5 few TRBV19 CASSPGRKETQYF TGTGCCAGTAGTCCAGGGCGAAAAGAGACCCAGTACTTC
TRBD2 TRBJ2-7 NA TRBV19 CASRPVGGGREQYF TGTGCCAGTAGACCCGTCGGGGGGGGCCGCGAGCAGTACTTC
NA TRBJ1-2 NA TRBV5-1 CASSPLGQSYGYTF TGCGCCAGCAGCCCCCTCGGACAGTCCTATGGCTACACCTTC
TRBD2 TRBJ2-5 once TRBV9 CASSVAPGTSGFKGETQYF TGTGCCAGCAGCGTAGCTCCCGGGACTAGCGGTTTTAAAGGGGAGACCCAGTACTTC
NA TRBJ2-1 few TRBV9 CASSVVVTGEQFF TGTGCCAGCAGCGTAGTTGTCACAGGGGAGCAGTTCTTC
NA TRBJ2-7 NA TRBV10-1 CASSPGRDYEQYF TGCGCCAGCAGTCCAGGCAGGGATTACGAGCAGTACTTC
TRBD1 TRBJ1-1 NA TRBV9 CASGEGTGESTEAFF TGTGCCAGCGGGGAGGGGACAGGGGAGAGCACTGAAGCTTTCTTT
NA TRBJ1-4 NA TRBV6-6 CASTRGEGLNEKLFF TGTGCCAGCACCCGCGGCGAGGGACTGAATGAAAAACTGTTTTTT
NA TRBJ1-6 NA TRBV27 CATRGVGNSPLHF TGTGCCACCCGCGGAGTTGGAAATTCACCCCTCCACTTT
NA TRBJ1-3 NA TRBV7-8 CASSLAQSSGNTIYF TGTGCCAGCAGCTTAGCGCAGTCCTCTGGAAACACCATATATTTT
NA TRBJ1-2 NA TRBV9 CASSVAHYGYTF TGTGCCAGCAGCGTAGCTCACTATGGCTACACCTTC
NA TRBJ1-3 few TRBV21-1 CASSTLFEGAPGNTIYF TGTGCCAGCAGCACGCTCTTCGAGGGCGCCCCTGGAAACACCATATATTTT
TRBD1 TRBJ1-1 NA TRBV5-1 CASSEETGAEAFF TGCGCCAGCAGCGAGGAGACAGGGGCTGAAGCTTTCTTT
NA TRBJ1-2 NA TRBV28 CASSPPDRPYGYTF TGTGCCAGCAGTCCGCCGGACAGACCCTATGGCTACACCTTC
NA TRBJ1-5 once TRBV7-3 CASSLLAGQPQHF TGTGCCAGCAGCTTACTCGCGGGTCAGCCCCAGCATTTT
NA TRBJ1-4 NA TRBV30 CAWAGGTNEKLFF TGTGCCTGGGCCGGGGGGACTAATGAAAAACTGTTTTTT
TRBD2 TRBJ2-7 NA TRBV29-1 CSVEDTAGGPDEQYF TGCAGCGTTGAAGATACGGCGGGGGGGCCCGACGAGCAGTACTTC
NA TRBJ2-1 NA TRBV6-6 CASSYSANEQFF TGTGCCAGCAGTTACTCAGCTAATGAGCAGTTCTTC
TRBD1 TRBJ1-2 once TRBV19 CASSIGYPPDRGTYGYTF TGTGCCAGTAGTATAGGCTATCCTCCGGACAGGGGGACCTATGGCTACACCTTC
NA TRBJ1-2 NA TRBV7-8 CASSLLRQAHYGYTF TGTGCCAGCAGCCTACTTCGACAGGCTCACTATGGCTACACCTTC
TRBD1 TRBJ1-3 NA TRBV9 CASSVATGISNTIYF TGTGCCAGCAGCGTAGCGACAGGGATTTCGAACACCATATATTTT
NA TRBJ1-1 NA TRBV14 CASSQDLGLTEAFF TGTGCCAGCAGCCAAGATCTGGGACTCACTGAAGCTTTCTTT
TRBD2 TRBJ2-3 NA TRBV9 CASSVGGAVTDTQYF TGTGCCAGCAGCGTCGGGGGGGCCGTCACAGATACGCAGTATTTT
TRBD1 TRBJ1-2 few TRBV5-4 CASTQGGYGYTF TGTGCCAGCACCCAGGGGGGCTATGGCTACACCTTC
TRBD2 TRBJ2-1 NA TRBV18 CASSPTAGGPTSSYNEQFF TGTGCCAGCTCACCTACAGCGGGAGGGCCTACTAGCTCCTACAATGAGCAGTTCTTC
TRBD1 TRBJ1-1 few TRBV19 CASINRGPTEAFF TGTGCCAGTATCAACAGGGGGCCCACTGAAGCTTTCTTT
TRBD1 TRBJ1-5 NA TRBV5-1 CASSLGATGIHSNQPQHF TGCGCCAGCAGCTTGGGGGCGACAGGGATCCATAGCAATCAGCCCCAGCATTTT
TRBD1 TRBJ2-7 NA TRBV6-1 CASSDGDSLYEQYF TGTGCCAGCAGTGACGGGGACAGCCTATACGAGCAGTACTTC
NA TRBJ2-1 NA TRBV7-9 CSSSLNGDEQFF TGTTCCAGCAGCTTAAACGGGGATGAGCAGTTCTTC
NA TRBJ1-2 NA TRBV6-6 CASSLDGYGYTF TGTGCCAGCAGTCTAGACGGGTATGGCTACACCTTC
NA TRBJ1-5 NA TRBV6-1 CASSAVQPQHF TGTGCCAGCAGTGCCGTTCAGCCCCAGCATTTT